These 22 T cell receptor beta chains were all obtained from the same sample, sequenced in a study of T cell responses to AZD1222 COVID-19 vaccine. Assay used: immunoSEQ multiplex PCR; TCRdb lists only in-frame clones, some missing. The sample contains about 200,000 clones, approximately 93% of which appear only once. The sample in question was peripheral blood, obtained 28 days after the second AZD1222 dose. Receptors originate from an adult who received the AZD1222 COVID-19 vaccine.

The chain couples TRBV5-1 to TRBJ1-6, with 9 bases aligning to TRBD1. This CDR3 has 16 amino acids. Germline V gene sequence: CDR1 SGHRS, CDR2 YFSETQ. V was clipped by 4 bases and J by 9 bases; unmatched bases: 11. The CDR3 coding sequence is TGCGCCAGCAGCCTGGTACCGGGACAGGGAGTTTCACCCCTCCACTTT. Translated: CASSLVPGQGVSPLHF.

This chain links TRBV2 with TRBJ1-6, with TRBD1 matching 8 bases. From germline, CDR1 is SNHLY and CDR2 FYNNEI. V gave up 0 bases and J gave up 8 bases; unmatched junction bases: 3. The CDR3 consists of 15 residues. This CDR3 is CASSEAPGGHSPLHF. The CDR3 region has the DNA TGTGCCAGCAGTGAAGCGCCAGGGGGCCATTCACCCCTCCACTTT.

J is TRBJ1-2 and V is TRBV4-2; 9 bases are shared with TRBD1. V shed 2 bases, J shed 2 bases, and the junction held 3 bases outside the gene matches. Germline V gene lookup returns CDR1 LGHNA and CDR2 YNFKEQ. The CDR3 spans 15 residues. The CDR3 spells CASSQLTGGNYGYTF. The CDR3, as DNA: TGTGCCAGCAGCCAACTGACAGGGGGGAACTATGGCTACACCTTC.

The chain joins TRBV2 to TRBJ1-5; TRBD1 aligns across 7 bases. With V trimmed by 6 bases and J by 7 bases, 6 bases remained unmatched. This CDR3 comprises 13 residues. CDR1 and CDR2 (germline): SNHLY, FYNNEI. CDR3 nucleotides: TGTGCCAGCAGAGGAGGGGGCAGGCAGCCCCAGCATTTT. Translation gives CASRGGGRQPQHF.

The rearrangement uses TRBV19 and TRBJ1-3, with TRBD1 matching 7 bases. The V segment lost 3 bases and the J segment 0 bases; nucleotides outside the gene matches: 11. The germline V gene has CDR1 LNHDA and CDR2 SQIVND (reference sequence). The CDR3 has 18 amino acids. The CDR3 is CASSIPRPGQNSGNTIYF. DNA for the CDR3: TGTGCCAGTAGTATCCCCCGACCGGGACAGAACTCTGGAAACACCATATATTTT.

The rearrangement joins TRBV13 to TRBJ2-5; a weak D match, TRBD1 (5 bases). The germline gives CDR1 PRHDT, CDR2 FYEKMQ (reference sequence). The CDR3 runs 14 residues. Trimming took 6 bases from V and 6 from J, leaving 17 bases between them. CDR3 nucleotide sequence: TGTGCCAGCAGTCAAAGGGGTCCGGAGAAGACCCAGTACTTC. Its translation: CASSQRGPEKTQYF.

The chain uses TRBV7-2 and TRBJ2-5, with D possibly being TRBD2 (7 bases). The germline V gene encodes CDR1 SGHTA and CDR2 FQGNSA. The CDR3 has 15 residues. V shed 5 bases and J shed 7 bases, with 20 bases lying between them. DNA for the CDR3: TGTGCCAGCAGCCCCGGGGGGTCGCGAGGGGGGACCCAGTACTTC. Residues: CASSPGGSRGGTQYF.

The chain is built from TRBV10-3 and TRBJ2-7, with 8 positions matching TRBD1. J gave up 5 bases and V 6 bases, and 6 bases lay outside the gene matches. This CDR3 spans 13 amino acids. The V gene's germline CDR1 is ENHRY and CDR2 SYGVKD. The CDR3 here is CAIRGTGSDEQYF. The DNA for the CDR3 is TGTGCCATCAGGGGGACAGGCTCTGACGAGCAGTACTTC.

V and J are TRBV3-1 (or the pseudogene TRBV3-2) and TRBJ2-5; a weak D match, TRBD2 (5 bases). This CDR3 spans 14 amino acids. V lost 2 bases and J lost 9, with 16 bases in between. Germline V gene sequence: CDR1 LGHDT, CDR2 YNNKEL (reference sequence). The CDR3 reads CASSQPGEWDSQYF. CDR3 DNA: TGTGCCAGCAGCCAACCCGGGGAGTGGGATTCCCAGTACTTC.

This sequence joins TRBV7-8 and TRBJ1-5; D remains unclear. Trimming took 2 bases from V and 1 from J, leaving 6 bases between them. Germline loops: CDR1 SGHVS, CDR2 FQNEAQ. The CDR3 extends over 14 amino acids. This CDR3 is CASSLSTSNQPQHF. The CDR3 nucleotides are TGTGCCAGCAGCTTAAGTACCAGCAATCAGCCCCAGCATTTT.

The CDR3 DNA reads TGTGCCAGCAGTTTAGGTGGGTACAATCAGCCCCAGCATTTT. Its protein is CASSLGGYNQPQHF. The V and J genes are TRBV28 and TRBJ1-5; D is unresolved. Germline-derived CDR1 and CDR2 are MDHEN and SYDVKM. The V end lost 2 bases, the J end lost 3 bases, and 8 bases lay between the germline ends. The CDR3 spans 14 residues.

The chain couples TRBV19 to TRBJ1-3; 8 positions agree with TRBD1. Germline V lookup: CDR1 LNHDA, CDR2 SQIVND (reference sequence). V lost 3 bases, J lost 1 base, and 5 bases stayed unmatched. There are 16 residues in the CDR3. CDR3 nucleotides: TGTGCCAGTAGTATTTCCCACAGGGGGTCTGGAAACACCATATATTTT. It specifies CASSISHRGSGNTIYF.

The chain employs TRBV5-6 and TRBJ1-2, with D maybe TRBD1 (6 bases). Germline V gene lookup returns CDR1 SGHDT and CDR2 YYEEEE. V lost 1 base and J 7 bases, leaving 11 bases between the germline ends. There are 13 residues in the CDR3. The DNA for the CDR3 is TGTGCCAGCAGCTTGACAGGGAAGGCTGGCTACACCTTC. Translation: CASSLTGKAGYTF.

The chain joins TRBV12-3 or TRBV12-4 to TRBJ1-3, with D unclear. V dropped 5 bases and J dropped 4 bases, with 3 bases sitting between them. The CDR3 consists of 11 residues. CDR3 coding DNA: TGTGCCAGCAGTCCCGGAAACACCATATATTTT. As protein: CASSPGNTIYF.

The chain joins TRBV6-5 to TRBJ2-5, with 9 bases fitting TRBD1. From germline, CDR1 is MNHEY and CDR2 SVGAGI. J gave up 5 bases and V 6 bases, and 7 bases lay outside the gene matches. The CDR3 totals 14 residues. The CDR3 region has the DNA TGTGCCAGCAGGAAGGGACAGGGCGTCGAGACCCAGTACTTC. Protein product: CASRKGQGVETQYF.

The genes are TRBV19 and TRBJ1-6; no clear D. The CDR3 has 16 amino acids. Trimming pared 4 bases from V and 2 bases from J, leaving 12 bases between. Germline loops: CDR1 LNHDA, CDR2 SQIVND (reference sequence). CDR3 sequence (DNA): TGTGCCAGTAGTAAGGATAGAGGAACCTATAATTCACCCCTCCACTTT. This translates into CASSKDRGTYNSPLHF.

This clone came up once. The rearrangement uses TRBV3-1 (or the pseudogene TRBV3-2) and TRBJ1-1; 8 nucleotides align to TRBD1. Trimming cost V 4 bases and J 12 bases; bases outside gene matches: 7. The CDR3 loop spans 12 amino acids. Germline V gene data show CDR1 as LGHDT and CDR2 as YNNKEL (reference sequence). The CDR3 DNA reads as TGTGCCAGCAGCCTACGGACAGGGCCGACTTTCTTT. It codes for CASSLRTGPTFF.

The chain links TRBV7-2 to TRBJ2-4; TRBD2 matches at 8 bases. The CDR3 extends over 16 amino acids. Germline CDR1 is SGHTA and CDR2 is FQGNSA. Trimming removed 4 bases from V and 2 bases from J; junction bases left unmatched: 7. CDR3 region: CASSWPGGATKNIQYF. CDR3 coding DNA: TGTGCCAGCAGCTGGCCGGGGGGGGCAACCAAAAACATTCAGTACTTC.

This chain joins TRBV6-4 and TRBJ2-2, with 7 bases that match TRBD1. Trimming took 0 bases from V and 0 from J; bases not matched to a gene: 4. CDR1 is MRHNA and CDR2 is SNTAGT in the germline V gene. The CDR3 runs 17 residues. CDR3 in amino acids: CASSDSTGTANTGELFF. CDR3 nucleotide sequence: TGTGCCAGCAGTGACTCGACAGGGACAGCGAACACCGGGGAGCTGTTTTTT.

Here the CDR3 reads CASSQARDSRFQPQHF. DNA for the CDR3: TGCGCCAGCAGCCAGGCCCGGGACTCGAGGTTTCAGCCCCAGCATTTT. The chain recombines TRBV4-1 with TRBJ1-5; D is possibly TRBD1 (5 bases). V shed 3 bases and J shed 6 bases, with 18 bases lying between them. Germline assignment: CDR1 MGHRA and CDR2 YSYEKL. This CDR3 region has 16 residues.

This clone appeared a single time. The V and J genes are TRBV10-3 and TRBJ2-1; D is possibly TRBD1 (5 bases). The CDR3 has 16 residues. With 3 bases removed from V and 4 bases from J, the gap between germline ends came to 16 bases. CDR1 and CDR2 from the germline V gene are ENHRY and SYGVKD. For the CDR3, the DNA is TGTGCCATCAGTGACCAGACAGCCAGACCATACAATGAGCAGTTCTTC. Protein sequence: CAISDQTARPYNEQFF.

CDR3 amino acids: CASSLRPSSYNSPLHF. The CDR3 DNA follows: TGTGCCAGCAGCCTAAGGCCCAGCTCCTATAATTCACCCCTCCACTTT. This chain joins TRBV21-1 and TRBJ1-6. TRBV21-1 is a listed pseudogene. The CDR3 is made up of 16 amino acids.